The clone carrying this T cell receptor beta chain occurred many times. The sample belongs to a study of T cells of healthy individuals. This CDR3 spans 16 amino acids. V lost 0 bases and J 2 bases, leaving 15 bases between the germline ends. Germline V gene data show CDR1 as SGHRS and CDR2 as YFSETQ. TCRdb reanalysed the 5' RACE reads using MiXCR and keeps one entry per CDR3 protein. Among 90,000 to 100,000 distinct CDR3 sequences listed, around 17% were seen once. This receptor was identified in a human donor in good health. The rearrangement links TRBV5-1 to TRBJ2-7; no definite D call. This CDR3 reads CASSLDASHKAYEQYF. In DNA form, the CDR3 reads TGCGCCAGCAGCTTGGACGCGTCTCACAAAGCCTACGAGCAGTACTTC. Full variable domain (missing parts from reference TRBV5-1 and TRBJ2-7): KAGVTQTPRYLIKTRGQQVTLSCSPISGHRSVSWYQQTPGQGLQFLFEYFSETQRNKGNFPGRFSGRQFSNSRSEMNVSTLELGDSALYLCASSLDASHKAYEQYFGPGTRLTVT.